This TCR beta chain was sequenced in a study of T cells expressing NK-cell markers. Study-wide context: Sorted CD3+CD56-NKG2C+, CD3+CD56+NKG2C+ and CD3+CD56+NKG2C- T cells supplied the TCR beta repertoires.

Beta-chain TCR cDNA was generated via 5'RACE template switching with UMIs. After re-calling the 5' RACE reads, TCRdb lists one entry per CDR3 protein, DNA absent. This table holds 200,000 to 300,000 distinct CDR3 sequences. The length of the CDR3 is 13 residues. The germline gives CDR1 SQVTM, CDR2 ANQGSEA. Sample: blood T cells: a sorted CD56 or NKG2C T cell subset, CD4+ or CD8+ T cells, or bulk PBMC T cells (not recorded which). The clonotype was recovered from a man aged 18 to 30 in good health. This sequence joins TRBV29-1 and TRBJ2-2; TCRdb reports TRBD2, a call that lacks DNA to check it against. The CDR3 loop reads CSVEREDTGELFF.